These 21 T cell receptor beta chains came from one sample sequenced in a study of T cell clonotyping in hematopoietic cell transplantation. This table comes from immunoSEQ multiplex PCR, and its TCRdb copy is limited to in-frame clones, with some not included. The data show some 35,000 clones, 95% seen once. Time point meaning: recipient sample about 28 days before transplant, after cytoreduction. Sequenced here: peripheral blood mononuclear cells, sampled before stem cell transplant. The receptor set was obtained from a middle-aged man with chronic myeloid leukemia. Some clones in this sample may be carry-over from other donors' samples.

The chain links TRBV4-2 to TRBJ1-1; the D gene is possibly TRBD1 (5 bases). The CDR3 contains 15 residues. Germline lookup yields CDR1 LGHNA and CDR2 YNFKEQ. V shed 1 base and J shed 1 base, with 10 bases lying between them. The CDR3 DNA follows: TGTGCCAGCAGCCAAGGAGACAGTCGGAACACTGAAGCTTTCTTT. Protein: CASSQGDSRNTEAFF.

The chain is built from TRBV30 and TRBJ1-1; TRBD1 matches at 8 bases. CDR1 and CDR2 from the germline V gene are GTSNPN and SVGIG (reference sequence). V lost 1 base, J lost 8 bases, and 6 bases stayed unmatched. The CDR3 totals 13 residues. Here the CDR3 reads CAWSGQGQGEAFF. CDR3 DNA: TGTGCCTGGAGTGGCCAAGGACAGGGAGAAGCTTTCTTT.

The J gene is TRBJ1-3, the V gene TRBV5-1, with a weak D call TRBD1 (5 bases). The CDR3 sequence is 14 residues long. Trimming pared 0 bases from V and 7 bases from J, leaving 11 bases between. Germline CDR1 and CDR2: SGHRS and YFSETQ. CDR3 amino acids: CASSLDSGANTIYF. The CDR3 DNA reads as TGCGCCAGCAGCTTGGACTCCGGGGCGAACACCATATATTTT.

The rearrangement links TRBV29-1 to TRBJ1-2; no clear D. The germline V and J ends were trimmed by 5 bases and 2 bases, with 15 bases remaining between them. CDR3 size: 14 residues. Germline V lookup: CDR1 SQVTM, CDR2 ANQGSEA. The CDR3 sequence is CSVRPRTGNYGYTF. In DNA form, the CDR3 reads TGCAGCGTTAGACCTCGGACCGGCAACTATGGCTACACCTTC.

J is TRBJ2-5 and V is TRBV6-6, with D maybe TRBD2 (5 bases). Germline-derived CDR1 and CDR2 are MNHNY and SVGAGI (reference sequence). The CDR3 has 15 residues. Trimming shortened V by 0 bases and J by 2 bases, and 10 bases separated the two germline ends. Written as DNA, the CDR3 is TGTGCCAGCAGTTACTCGGCAGCGGAACAAGAGACCCAGTACTTC. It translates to CASSYSAAEQETQYF.

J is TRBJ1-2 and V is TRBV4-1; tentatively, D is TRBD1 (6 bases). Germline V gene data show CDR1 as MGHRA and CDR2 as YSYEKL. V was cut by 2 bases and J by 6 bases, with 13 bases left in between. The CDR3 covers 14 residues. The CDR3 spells CASSQHIGGDGYTF. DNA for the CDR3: TGCGCCAGCAGCCAACACATAGGGGGTGATGGCTACACCTTC.

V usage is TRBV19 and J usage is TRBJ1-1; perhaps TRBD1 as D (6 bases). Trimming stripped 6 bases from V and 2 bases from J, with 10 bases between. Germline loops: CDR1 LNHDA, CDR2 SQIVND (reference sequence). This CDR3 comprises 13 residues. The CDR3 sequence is CASRVRGNTEAFF. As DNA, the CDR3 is TGTGCCAGTAGGGTCAGGGGAAACACTGAAGCTTTCTTT.

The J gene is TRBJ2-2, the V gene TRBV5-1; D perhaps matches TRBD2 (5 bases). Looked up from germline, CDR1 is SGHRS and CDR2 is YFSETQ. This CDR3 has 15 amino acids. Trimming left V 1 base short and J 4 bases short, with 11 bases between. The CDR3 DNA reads TGCGCCAGCAGCTTGAGAATCGCGGGCACCGGGGAGCTGTTTTTT. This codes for CASSLRIAGTGELFF. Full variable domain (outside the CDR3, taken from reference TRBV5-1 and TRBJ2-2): KAGVTQTPRYLIKTRGQQVTLSCSPISGHRSVSWYQQTPGQGLQFLFEYFSETQRNKGNFPGRFSGRQFSNSRSEMNVSTLELGDSALYLCASSLRIAGTGELFFGEGSRLTVL.

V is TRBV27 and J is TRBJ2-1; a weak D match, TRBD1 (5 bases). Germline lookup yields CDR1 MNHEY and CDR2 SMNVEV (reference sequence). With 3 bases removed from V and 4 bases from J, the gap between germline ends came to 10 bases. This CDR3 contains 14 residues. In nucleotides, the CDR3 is TGTGCCAGCAGTTTCGACAGACATTACAATGAGCAGTTCTTC. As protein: CASSFDRHYNEQFF.

The CDR3, as DNA: TGTGCCAGCAGCGCGGGCGGCTCCTATAATTCACCCCTCCACTTT. It translates to CASSAGGSYNSPLHF. The rearrangement uses TRBV9 and TRBJ1-6; D is ambiguous. The CDR3 runs to 15 residues. Germline CDR1 and CDR2: SGDLS and YYNGEE. Trimming took 3 bases from V and 0 from J, leaving 7 bases between them. The whole variable domain, filled in from reference TRBV9 and TRBJ1-6, reads DSGVTQTPKHLITATGQRVTLRCSPRSGDLSVYWYQQSLDQGLQFLIQYYNGEERAKGNILERFSAQQFPDLHSELNLSSLELGDSALYFCASSAGGSYNSPLHFGNGTRLTVT.

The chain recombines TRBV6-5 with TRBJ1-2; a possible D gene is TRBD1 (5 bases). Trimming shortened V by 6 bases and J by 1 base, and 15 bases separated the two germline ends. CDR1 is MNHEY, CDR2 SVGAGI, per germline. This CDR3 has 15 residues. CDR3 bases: TGTGCCAGCAGCTTAGGAGGGGATTATAACTATGGCTACACCTTC. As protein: CASSLGGDYNYGYTF.

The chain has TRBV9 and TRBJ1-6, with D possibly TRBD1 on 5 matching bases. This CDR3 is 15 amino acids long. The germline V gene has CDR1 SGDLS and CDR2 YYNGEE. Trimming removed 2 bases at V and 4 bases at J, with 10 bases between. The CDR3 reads CASSVGGAYNSPLHF. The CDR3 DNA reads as TGTGCCAGCAGCGTTGGGGGAGCATATAATTCACCCCTCCACTTT.

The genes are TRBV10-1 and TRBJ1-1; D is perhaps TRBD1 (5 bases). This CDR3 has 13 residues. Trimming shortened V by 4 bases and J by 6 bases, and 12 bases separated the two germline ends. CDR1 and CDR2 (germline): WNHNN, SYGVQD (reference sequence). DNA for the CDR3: TGCGCCAGCAGTGGTAGCAGGGCCCCTGAAGCTTTCTTT. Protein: CASSGSRAPEAFF.

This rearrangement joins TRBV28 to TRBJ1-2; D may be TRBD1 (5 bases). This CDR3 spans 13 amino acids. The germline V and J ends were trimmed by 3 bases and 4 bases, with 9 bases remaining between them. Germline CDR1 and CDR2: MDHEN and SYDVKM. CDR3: CASSLGQSYGYTF. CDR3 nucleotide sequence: TGTGCCAGCAGTTTGGGGCAGTCCTATGGCTACACCTTC.

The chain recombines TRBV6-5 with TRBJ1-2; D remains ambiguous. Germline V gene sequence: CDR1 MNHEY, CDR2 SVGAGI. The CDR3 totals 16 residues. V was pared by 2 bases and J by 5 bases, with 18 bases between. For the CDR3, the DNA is TGTGCCAGCAGTTACCTCTCAATTGGCCCTTCTTATGGCTACACCTTC. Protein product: CASSYLSIGPSYGYTF.

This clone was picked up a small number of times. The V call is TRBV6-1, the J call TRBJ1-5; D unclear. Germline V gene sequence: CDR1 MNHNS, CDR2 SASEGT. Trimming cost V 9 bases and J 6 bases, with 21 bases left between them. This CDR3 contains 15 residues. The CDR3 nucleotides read TGTGCCAGTTCTTTCGCCTCCCAACCCACTCAGCCCCAGCATTTT. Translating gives CASSFASQPTQPQHF.

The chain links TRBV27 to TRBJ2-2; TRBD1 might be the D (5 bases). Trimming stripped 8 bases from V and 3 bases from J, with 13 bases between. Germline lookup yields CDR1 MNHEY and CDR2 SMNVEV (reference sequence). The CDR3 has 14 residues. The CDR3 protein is CASAKPGYTGELFF. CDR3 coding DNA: TGTGCCAGCGCCAAACCAGGGTACACCGGGGAGCTGTTTTTT.

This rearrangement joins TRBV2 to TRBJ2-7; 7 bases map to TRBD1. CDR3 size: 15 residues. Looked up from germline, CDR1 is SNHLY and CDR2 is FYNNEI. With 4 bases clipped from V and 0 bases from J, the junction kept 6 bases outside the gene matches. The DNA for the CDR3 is TGTGCCAGCAGTGCACAGGGGCTGAGCTCCTACGAGCAGTACTTC. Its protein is CASSAQGLSSYEQYF.

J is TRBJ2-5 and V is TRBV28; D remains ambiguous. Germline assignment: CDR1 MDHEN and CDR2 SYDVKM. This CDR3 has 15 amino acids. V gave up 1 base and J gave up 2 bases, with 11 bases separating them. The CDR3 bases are TGTGCCAGCAGTTTATACGATCAGTTTCAAGAGACCCAGTACTTC. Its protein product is CASSLYDQFQETQYF.

The CDR3 nucleotides are TGTGCCAGCAGCTTGACCGGGGGTGCGGGGAGACAGACCCAGTACTTC. Its translation is CASSLTGGAGRQTQYF. This rearrangement joins TRBV5-5 to TRBJ2-5, with D perhaps TRBD2 (6 bases). The CDR3 consists of 16 residues. V was cut by 1 base and J by 6 bases, with 19 bases left in between. Germline V gene lookup returns CDR1 SGHKS and CDR2 YYEKEE (reference sequence). The whole variable domain, remainder taken from reference TRBV5-5 and TRBJ2-5, is DAGVTQSPTHLIKTRGQQVTLRCSPISGHKSVSWYQQVLGQGPQFIFQYYEKEERGRGNFPDRFSARQFPNYSSELNVNALLLGDSALYLCASSLTGGAGRQTQYFGPGTRLLVL.

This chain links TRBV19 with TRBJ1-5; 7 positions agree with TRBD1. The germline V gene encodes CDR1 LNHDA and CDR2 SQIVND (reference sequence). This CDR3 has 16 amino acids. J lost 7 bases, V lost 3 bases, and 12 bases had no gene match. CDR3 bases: TGTGCCAGTAGTATTCTTACAGGGGCCTCGGGGCAGCCCCAGCATTTT. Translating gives CASSILTGASGQPQHF. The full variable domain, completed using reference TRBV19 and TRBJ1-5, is DGGITQSPKYLFRKEGQNVTLSCEQNLNHDAMYWYRQDPGQGLRLIYYSQIVNDFQKGDIAEGYSVSREKKESFPLTVTSAQKNPTAFYLCASSILTGASGQPQHFGDGTRLSIL.